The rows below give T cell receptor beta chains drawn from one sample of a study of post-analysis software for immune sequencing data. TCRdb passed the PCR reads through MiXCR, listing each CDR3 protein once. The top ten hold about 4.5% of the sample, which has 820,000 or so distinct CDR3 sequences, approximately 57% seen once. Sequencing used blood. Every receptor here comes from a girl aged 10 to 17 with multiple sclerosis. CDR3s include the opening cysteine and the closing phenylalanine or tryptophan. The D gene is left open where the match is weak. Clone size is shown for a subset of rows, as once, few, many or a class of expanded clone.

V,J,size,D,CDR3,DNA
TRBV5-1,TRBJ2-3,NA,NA,CASSGMAGAPDSTDTQYF,TGCGCCAGCAGCGGAATGGCGGGGGCCCCCGATAGCACAGATACGCAGTATTTT
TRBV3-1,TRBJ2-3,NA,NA,CASSQAPFGGTQYF,TGTGCCAGCAGCCAAGCTCCCTTTGGCGGCACGCAGTATTTT
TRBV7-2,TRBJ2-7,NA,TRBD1,CASRAGTGFQYSYEQYF,TGTGCCAGCAGGGCCGGGACAGGGTTTCAATATTCTTACGAGCAGTACTTC
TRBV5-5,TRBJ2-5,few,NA,CASSITDRGRYQETQYF,TGTGCCAGCAGCATAACTGACCGAGGGAGGTACCAAGAGACCCAGTACTTC
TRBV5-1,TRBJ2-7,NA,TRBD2,CASSPKTSGSSYEQYF,TGCGCCAGCAGCCCCAAGACTAGCGGAAGCTCCTACGAGCAGTACTTC
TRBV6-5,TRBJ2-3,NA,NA,CASSPGIATDTQYF,TGTGCCAGCAGCCCCGGAATCGCCACAGATACGCAGTATTTT
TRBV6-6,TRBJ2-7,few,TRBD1,CASSRGQGREQYF,TGTGCCAGCAGTCGCGGACAGGGTCGGGAGCAGTACTTC
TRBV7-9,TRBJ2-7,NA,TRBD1,CASSSFPDRGGYEQYF,TGTGCCAGCAGCTCCTTCCCAGACAGGGGTGGGTACGAGCAGTACTTC
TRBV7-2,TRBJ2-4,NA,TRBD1,CASSPRGGRNIQYF,TGTGCCAGCAGCCCAAGAGGGGGCAGAAACATTCAGTACTTC
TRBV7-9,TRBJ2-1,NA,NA,CASSLERRNNEQFF,TGTGCCAGCAGCTTAGAGAGGAGGAACAATGAGCAGTTCTTC
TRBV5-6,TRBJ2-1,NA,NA,CASSLVTANEQFF,TGTGCCAGCAGCTTGGTAACAGCGAATGAGCAGTTCTTC
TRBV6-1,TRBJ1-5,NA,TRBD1,CASSAGTVSNQPQHF,TGTGCCAGCAGTGCCGGGACAGTTAGCAATCAGCCCCAGCATTTT
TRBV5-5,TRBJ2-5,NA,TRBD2,CASSLDGTSGGAQETQYF,TGTGCCAGCAGCTTGGATGGGACTAGCGGGGGGGCACAAGAGACCCAGTACTTC
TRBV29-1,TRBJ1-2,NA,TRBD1,CSADPSGGYGYTF,TGCAGCGCGGACCCTTCAGGGGGATATGGCTACACCTTC
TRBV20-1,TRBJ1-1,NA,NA,CSARMGGNLNTEAFF,TGCAGTGCTAGAATGGGGGGAAACCTGAACACTGAAGCTTTCTTT
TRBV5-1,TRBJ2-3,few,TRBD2,CASSFLAGGGTDTQYF,TGCGCCAGCAGCTTCCTAGCGGGGGGCGGCACAGATACGCAGTATTTT
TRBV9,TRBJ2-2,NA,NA,CASSLDWAGELFF,TGTGCCAGCAGCTTGGACTGGGCCGGGGAGCTGTTTTTT
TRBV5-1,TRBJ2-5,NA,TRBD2,CASSLPSAAGAQETQYF,TGCGCCAGCAGCCTCCCCTCTGCAGCGGGGGCGCAAGAGACCCAGTACTTC
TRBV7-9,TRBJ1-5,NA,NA,CASSMGTAYPQHF,TGTGCCAGCAGCATGGGGACCGCTTACCCCCAGCATTTT
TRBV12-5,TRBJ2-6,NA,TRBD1,CASGLTPGQVGSGANVLTF,TGTGCTAGTGGTTTGACCCCGGGACAGGTTGGCTCTGGGGCCAACGTCCTGACTTTC
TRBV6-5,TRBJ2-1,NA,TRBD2,CASKRGGGLGEQFF,TGTGCCAGCAAACGGGGGGGCGGTTTGGGTGAGCAGTTCTTC
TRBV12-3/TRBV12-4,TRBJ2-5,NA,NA,CASSLSLNQETQYF,TGTGCCAGCAGTTTATCACTAAACCAAGAGACCCAGTACTTC
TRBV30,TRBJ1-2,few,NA,CAWRGGDGYTF,TGTGCCTGGAGGGGGGGGGATGGCTACACCTTC
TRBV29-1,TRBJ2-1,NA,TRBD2,CSVESAGGGEQFF,TGCAGCGTTGAAAGCGCGGGAGGTGGGGAGCAGTTCTTC
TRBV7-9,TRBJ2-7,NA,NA,CASSSGTQSSYEQYF,TGTGCCAGCAGCTCCGGGACACAGAGCTCCTACGAGCAGTACTTC
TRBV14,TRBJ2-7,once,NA,CASSPRVLGEQYF,TGTGCCAGCAGCCCACGGGTGCTGGGCGAGCAGTACTTC
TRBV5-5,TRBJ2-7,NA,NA,CASSLARQSSYEQYF,TGTGCCAGCAGCTTGGCCAGGCAGTCCTCCTACGAGCAGTACTTC
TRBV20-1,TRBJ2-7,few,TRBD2,CSASRRGGSEEQYF,TGCAGTGCTAGTAGGCGGGGGGGCTCTGAGGAGCAGTACTTC
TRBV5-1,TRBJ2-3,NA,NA,CASSTNRARETDTQYF,TGCGCCAGCAGCACCAACAGGGCTCGAGAGACAGATACGCAGTATTTT
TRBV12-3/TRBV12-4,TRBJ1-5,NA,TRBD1,CASSGLGQGNQPQHF,TGTGCCAGCAGTGGGTTAGGACAGGGTAACCAGCCCCAGCATTTT
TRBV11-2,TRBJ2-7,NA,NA,CASSLGRGGSGKTYEQYF,TGTGCCAGCAGCTTGGGCAGAGGGGGGAGCGGGAAGACCTACGAGCAGTACTTC
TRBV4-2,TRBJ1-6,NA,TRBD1,CASSQRGLIGQGASPLHF,TGTGCCAGCAGCCAAAGGGGCCTAATCGGACAGGGGGCCTCACCCCTCCACTTT
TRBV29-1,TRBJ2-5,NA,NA,CSVPRDTYGETQYF,TGCAGCGTCCCGCGGGACACCTATGGAGAGACCCAGTACTTC
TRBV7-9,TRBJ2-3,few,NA,CASSSNLRSSTDTQYF,TGTGCCAGCAGCTCCAATTTACGATCCTCCACAGATACGCAGTATTTT
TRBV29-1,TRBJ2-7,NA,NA,CSVEVRQVPRATYEQYF,TGCAGCGTTGAAGTCCGGCAGGTACCCCGAGCGACCTACGAGCAGTACTTC
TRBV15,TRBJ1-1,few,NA,CATSRPPGGESTEAFF,TGTGCCACCAGCAGACCCCCGGGAGGGGAATCCACTGAAGCTTTCTTT
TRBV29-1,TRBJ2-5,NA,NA,CSVIGEGGQETQYF,TGCAGCGTTATTGGCGAGGGGGGACAAGAGACCCAGTACTTC
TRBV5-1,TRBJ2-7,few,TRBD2,CASSLVASGSLGQPQIFYEQYF,TGCGCCAGCAGCTTGGTGGCTAGCGGGAGCCTCGGGCAGCCTCAGATATTCTACGAGCAGTACTTC
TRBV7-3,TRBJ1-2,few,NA,CASSPHPRDGAIGYTF,TGTGCCAGCAGCCCGCATCCACGGGACGGAGCGATAGGCTACACCTTC
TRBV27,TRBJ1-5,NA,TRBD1,CASSSTGINQPQHF,TGTGCCAGCAGTTCGACAGGGATCAATCAGCCCCAGCATTTT
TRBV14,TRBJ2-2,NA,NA,CASSQDARLTGELFF,TGTGCCAGCAGCCAAGACGCCCGGCTGACCGGGGAGCTGTTTTTT
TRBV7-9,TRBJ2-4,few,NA,CASSLARGEIAKNIQYF,TGTGCCAGCAGCTTAGCCAGGGGCGAAATAGCCAAAAACATTCAGTACTTC
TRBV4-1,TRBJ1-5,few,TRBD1,CASRQTGSNQPQHF,TGCGCCAGCAGACAGACAGGGAGCAATCAGCCCCAGCATTTT
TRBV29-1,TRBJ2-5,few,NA,CSVEDSLWRGQYF,TGCAGCGTTGAGGATAGCCTCTGGAGGGGGCAGTACTTC
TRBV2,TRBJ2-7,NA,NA,CASSGGLGSYEQYF,TGTGCCAGCAGTGGAGGGCTAGGATCCTACGAGCAGTACTTC
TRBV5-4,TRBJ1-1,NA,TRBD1,CASSRGQGANTEAFF,TGTGCCAGCAGCCGCGGACAGGGGGCGAACACTGAAGCTTTCTTT
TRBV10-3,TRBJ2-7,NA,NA,CAISTNPGKSYEQYF,TGTGCCATCAGCACTAATCCGGGAAAATCCTACGAGCAGTACTTC
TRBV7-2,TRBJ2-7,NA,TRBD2,CASSLSISSGGAYEQYF,TGTGCCAGCAGCTTAAGCATTTCTAGCGGGGGGGCCTACGAGCAGTACTTC